The T cell receptor beta chain under discussion was sequenced for a study of T cell clonality in common variable immunodeficiency. Ten or more counts support this clone. The read halts 3 residues ahead of the CDR3 end, with the missing end drawn from the germline J gene. The V and J ends lost 4 bases and 4 bases respectively, with 13 bases between them. Looked up from germline, CDR1 is DFQATT and CDR2 is SNEGSKA (reference sequence). This CDR3 is 13 amino acids long. Equal genomic DNA amounts from CVID and control samples were sequenced. TCRdb's copy holds only in-frame clones and misses some; the assay was immunoSEQ multiplex PCR. The sample yields 60,000 to 75,000 clones, without any singletons.

Sequencing was done on a sample of peripheral blood mononuclear cells. This sequence originates from a person aged 18 to 75 in good health. This chain joins TRBV20-1 and TRBJ1-2; D is uncertain. The sequenced CDR3 bases are TGCAGTGCTACCCTGTTGAACTCCTATGGC. Amino acids: CSATLLNSYG. The complete CDR3 reads CSATLLNSYGYTF.